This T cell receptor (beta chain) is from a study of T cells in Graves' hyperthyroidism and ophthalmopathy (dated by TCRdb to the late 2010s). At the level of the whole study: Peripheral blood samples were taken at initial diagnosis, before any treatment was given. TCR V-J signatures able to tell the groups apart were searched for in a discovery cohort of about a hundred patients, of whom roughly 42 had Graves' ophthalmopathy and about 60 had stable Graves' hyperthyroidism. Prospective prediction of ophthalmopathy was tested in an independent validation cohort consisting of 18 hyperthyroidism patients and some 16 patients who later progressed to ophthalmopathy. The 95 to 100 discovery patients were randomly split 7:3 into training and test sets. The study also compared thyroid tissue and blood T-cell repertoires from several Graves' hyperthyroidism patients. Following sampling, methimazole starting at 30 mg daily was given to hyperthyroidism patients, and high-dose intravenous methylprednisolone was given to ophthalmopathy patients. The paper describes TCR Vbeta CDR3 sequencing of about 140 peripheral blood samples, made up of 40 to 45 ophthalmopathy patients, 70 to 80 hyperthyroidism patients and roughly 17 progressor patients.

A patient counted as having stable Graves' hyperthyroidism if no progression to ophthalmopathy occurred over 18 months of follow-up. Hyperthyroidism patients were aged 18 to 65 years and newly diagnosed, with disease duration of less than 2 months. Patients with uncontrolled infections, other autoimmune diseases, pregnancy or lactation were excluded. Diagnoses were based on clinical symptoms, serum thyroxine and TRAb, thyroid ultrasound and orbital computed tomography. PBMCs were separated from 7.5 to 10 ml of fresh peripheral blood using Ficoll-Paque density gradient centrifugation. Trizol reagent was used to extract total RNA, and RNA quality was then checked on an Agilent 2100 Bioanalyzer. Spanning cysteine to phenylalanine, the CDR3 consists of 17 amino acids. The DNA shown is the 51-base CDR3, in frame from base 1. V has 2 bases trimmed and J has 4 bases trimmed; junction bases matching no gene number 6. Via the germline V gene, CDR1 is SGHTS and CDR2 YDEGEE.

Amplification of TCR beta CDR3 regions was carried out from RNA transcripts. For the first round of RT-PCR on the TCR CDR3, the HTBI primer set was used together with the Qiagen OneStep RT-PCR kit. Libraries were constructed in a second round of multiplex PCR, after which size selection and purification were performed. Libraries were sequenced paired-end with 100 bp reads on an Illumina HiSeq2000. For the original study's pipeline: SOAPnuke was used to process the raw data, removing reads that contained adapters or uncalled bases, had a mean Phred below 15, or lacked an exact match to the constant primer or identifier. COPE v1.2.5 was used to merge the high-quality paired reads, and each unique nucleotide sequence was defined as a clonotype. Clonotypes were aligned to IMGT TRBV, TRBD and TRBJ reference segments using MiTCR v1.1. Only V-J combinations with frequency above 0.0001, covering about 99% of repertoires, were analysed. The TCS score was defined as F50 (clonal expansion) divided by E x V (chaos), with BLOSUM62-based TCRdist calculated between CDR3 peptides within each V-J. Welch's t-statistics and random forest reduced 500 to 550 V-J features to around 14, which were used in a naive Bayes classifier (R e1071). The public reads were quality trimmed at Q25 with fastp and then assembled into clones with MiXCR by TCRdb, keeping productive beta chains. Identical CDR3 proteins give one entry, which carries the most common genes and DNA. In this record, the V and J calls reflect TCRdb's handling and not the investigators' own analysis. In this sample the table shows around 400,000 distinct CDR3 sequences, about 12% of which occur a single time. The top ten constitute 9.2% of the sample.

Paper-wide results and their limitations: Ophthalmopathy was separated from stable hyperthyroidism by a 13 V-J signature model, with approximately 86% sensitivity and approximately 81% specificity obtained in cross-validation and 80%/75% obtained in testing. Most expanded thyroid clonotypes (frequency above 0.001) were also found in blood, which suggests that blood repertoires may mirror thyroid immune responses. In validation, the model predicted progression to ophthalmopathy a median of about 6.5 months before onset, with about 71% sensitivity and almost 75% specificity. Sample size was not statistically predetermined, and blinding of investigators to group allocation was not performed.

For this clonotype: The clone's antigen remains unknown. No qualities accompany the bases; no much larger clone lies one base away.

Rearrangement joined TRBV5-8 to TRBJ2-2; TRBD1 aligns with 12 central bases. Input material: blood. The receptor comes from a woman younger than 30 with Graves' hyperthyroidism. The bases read TGTGCCAGCAGCTTTCCGGGACAGGGGGCGTTCACCGGGGAGCTGTTTTTT. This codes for CASSFPGQGAFTGELFF.